There are a few counts of the clone carrying this T cell receptor (beta chain). This sample is part of a study of CD8+ T cells in alopecia areata. Study-level background: Each of the treated patients was given oral tofacitinib, 5 to 10 mg twice daily, for moderate-to-severe alopecia areata.

Trimming pared 4 bases from V and 5 bases from J, leaving 4 bases between. Germline CDR1 is SGHRS and CDR2 is YFSETQ. The CDR3 contains 11 residues. Obtained from alopecia areata patients were lesional scalp punch biopsies along with peripheral blood. Extracted from the samples, RNA was reverse transcribed into cDNA to serve as the sequencing template. Sequencing used immunoSEQ multiplex PCR; TCRdb keeps in-frame clones, though not all of them. Among around 69,000 clones listed, 55% to 65% were seen once. This TCR was recovered from a human donor with alopecia areata. The sample consisted of CD8+ T cells sorted from blood, taken at week 0. The V call is TRBV5-1, the J call TRBJ2-1; D remains ambiguous. The chain's CDR3 is CASSGDNEQFF. In DNA, the CDR3 is TGCGCCAGCAGCGGAGACAATGAGCAGTTCTTC. Full variable domain (missing parts from reference TRBV5-1 and TRBJ2-1): KAGVTQTPRYLIKTRGQQVTLSCSPISGHRSVSWYQQTPGQGLQFLFEYFSETQRNKGNFPGRFSGRQFSNSRSEMNVSTLELGDSALYLCASSGDNEQFFGPGTRLTVL.